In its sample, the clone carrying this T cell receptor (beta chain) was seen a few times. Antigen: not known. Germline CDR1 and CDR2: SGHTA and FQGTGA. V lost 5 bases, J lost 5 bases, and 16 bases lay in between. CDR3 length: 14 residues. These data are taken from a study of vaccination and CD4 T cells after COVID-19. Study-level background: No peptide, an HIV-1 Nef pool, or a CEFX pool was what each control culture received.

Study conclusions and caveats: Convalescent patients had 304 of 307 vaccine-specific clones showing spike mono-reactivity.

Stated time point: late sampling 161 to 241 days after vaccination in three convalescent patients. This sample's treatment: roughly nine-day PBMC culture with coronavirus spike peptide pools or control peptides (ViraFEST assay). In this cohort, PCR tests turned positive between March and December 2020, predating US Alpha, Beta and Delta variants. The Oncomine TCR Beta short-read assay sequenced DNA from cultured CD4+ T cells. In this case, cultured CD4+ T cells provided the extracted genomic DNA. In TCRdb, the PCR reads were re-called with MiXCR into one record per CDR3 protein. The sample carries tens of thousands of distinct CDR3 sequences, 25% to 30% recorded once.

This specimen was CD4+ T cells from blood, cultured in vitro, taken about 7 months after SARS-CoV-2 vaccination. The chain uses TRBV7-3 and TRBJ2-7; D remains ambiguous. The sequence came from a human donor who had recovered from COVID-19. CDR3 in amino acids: CASSLGPFSDEQYF. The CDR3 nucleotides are TGTGCCAGCAGCCTAGGGCCGTTCTCTGACGAGCAGTACTTC.